This T cell receptor (beta chain) was captured in a study of metastatic and nonmetastatic thyroid tumors. The entire patient cohort was treatment-naive prior to thyroid surgery. Authors' methods: The distant-metastasis classifier for papillary thyroid cancer was built from CDR3 differences across clinicopathological groups. Via MiXCR, TCRdb re-called the PCR reads. Clone size and V and J calls follow TCRdb, not the original study. This repertoire shows approximately 15,000 clones, about 24% found once; its top ten account for roughly 7.1%. Overall study findings and caveats: For both blood and tumor, malignant thyroid tumors reportedly showed significantly higher TCR beta diversity than benign nodules did.

CDR1 is MNHNS, CDR2 SASEGT, per germline. The CDR3 length is 18 residues. Trimming removed 1 base from V and 0 bases from J, with 19 bases in between. By frequency in the sample, this clone is medium-sized. Its cognate antigen is unknown. Sequencing input: adjacent normal tissue. The V call is TRBV6-1, the J call TRBJ2-7, with TRBD2 as a possible D gene (5 bases). This TCR came from a female donor with papillary thyroid cancer or a benign thyroid nodule (not recorded which). Some clones in this sample may be carry-over from other donors' samples. CDR3 sequence (DNA): TGTGCCAGCAGTGAAGGACTAACGGGTCTAGCTAACTCCTACGAGCAGTACTTC. Encoded protein: CASSEGLTGLANSYEQYF.